These 9 T cell receptor beta chains were sequenced from one sample in a study of control samples from healthy donors and cancer patients. Using immunoSEQ multiplex PCR, the repertoire was profiled, and TCRdb retains in-frame clones only, with some absent. The sample records 80,000 to 100,000 clones, roughly 88% being singletons. The specimen was blood. The receptor set was obtained from a man aged 25-45 years in good health.

The rearrangement joins TRBV2 to TRBJ2-3, with 11 positions matching TRBD2. The germline CDR1 and CDR2 sequences are SNHLY and FYNNEI. With V trimmed by 6 bases and J by 8 bases, 10 bases remained unmatched. The CDR3 has 15 amino acids. In DNA form, the CDR3 reads TGTGCCAGCAGCGATACTAGCGGGAGAGGAGGTACGCAGTATTTT. Protein sequence: CASSDTSGRGGTQYF.

V gene TRBV5-4 combines with J gene TRBJ2-7; D gene ambiguous. Germline V gives CDR1 SGHNT, CDR2 YYREEE (reference sequence). The CDR3 has 15 residues. V lost 0 bases to trimming and J lost 0 bases, with 10 bases between them. The CDR3 DNA follows: TGTGCCAGCAGCTTGGTTCGCGGAAACTCCTACGAGCAGTACTTC. This translates into CASSLVRGNSYEQYF.

This clone was seen only a few times. The chain carries TRBV25-1 and TRBJ1-5; D unclear. CDR3 length: 14 amino acids. V was clipped by 0 bases and J by 6 bases, with 9 bases between them. The V gene's germline CDR1 is MGHDK and CDR2 SYGVNS. The CDR3 protein is CASSEYGSGQPQHF. DNA for the CDR3: TGTGCCAGCAGTGAATACGGGTCGGGTCAGCCCCAGCATTTT. Combining the CDR3 with reference TRBV25-1 and TRBJ1-5 gives the whole variable domain EADIYQTPRYLVIGTGKKITLECSQTMGHDKMYWYQQDPGMELHLIHYSYGVNSTEKGDLSSESTVSRIRTEHFPLTLESARPSHTSQYLCASSEYGSGQPQHFGDGTRLSIL.

The CDR3 DNA reads TGTGCCAGCAGTTACTCGCGACTAGCGCATGAGCAGTTCTTC. This encodes CASSYSRLAHEQFF. V is TRBV6-5 and J is TRBJ2-1, with 8 bases lining up with TRBD2. V was pared by 0 bases and J by 8 bases, with 3 bases of the junction left unmatched. Per germline, CDR1 MNHEY and CDR2 SVGAGI. CDR3 length: 14 residues.

V and J are TRBV10-2 and TRBJ1-1, with a tentative D call TRBD1 (6 bases). This CDR3 has 13 residues. Germline V gene data show CDR1 as WSHSY and CDR2 as SAAADI. V was pared by 3 bases and J by 5 bases, with 10 bases between. The CDR3 coding sequence is TGCGCCAGCAGTGACGGGGGCAGAACTGAAGCTTTCTTT. Its translation is CASSDGGRTEAFF.

V gene TRBV9 combines with J gene TRBJ2-7, with 10 positions matching TRBD2. The CDR3 extends over 13 amino acids. Germline-derived CDR1 and CDR2 are SGDLS and YYNGEE. Losses at the gene ends were 3 bases for V and 7 bases for J; bases not matched to a gene: 4. The CDR3 DNA follows: TGTGCCAGCAGCGCTAGCGGGAGCGGTGAGCAGTACTTC. Protein product: CASSASGSGEQYF.

The chain couples TRBV10-3 to TRBJ1-2, with D hard to call. Trimming took off 3 bases at V and 4 bases at J, with 12 bases between the two ends. This CDR3 comprises 14 residues. Per the germline V gene, CDR1 is ENHRY and CDR2 is SYGVKD. In DNA form, the CDR3 reads TGTGCCATCAGTGACCCGTTATTCAGCTATGGCTACACCTTC. Translating gives CAISDPLFSYGYTF.

The V gene is TRBV2, the J gene TRBJ1-1, with no clear D. Germline loops: CDR1 SNHLY, CDR2 FYNNEI. This CDR3 region has 14 residues. The ends were cut back, 0 bases at V and 6 bases at J, with 11 bases in the middle. CDR3 DNA: TGTGCCAGCAGTGAAGCGTTAAGGAGATCTGAAGCTTTCTTT. Amino acids: CASSEALRRSEAFF.

The chain recombines TRBV19 with TRBJ1-2; D possibly corresponds to TRBD1 (5 bases). The CDR3 has 15 amino acids. Trimming shortened V by 7 bases and J by 5 bases, and 20 bases separated the two germline ends. The germline gives CDR1 LNHDA, CDR2 SQIVND (reference sequence). The CDR3 DNA is TGTGCCAGTATGGCCCCCGACAGCCCCCGGTATGGCTACACCTTC. Amino acids: CASMAPDSPRYGYTF. Combining the CDR3 with reference TRBV19 and TRBJ1-2 gives the whole variable domain DGGITQSPKYLFRKEGQNVTLSCEQNLNHDAMYWYRQDPGQGLRLIYYSQIVNDFQKGDIAEGYSVSREKKESFPLTVTSAQKNPTAFYLCASMAPDSPRYGYTFGSGTRLTVV.